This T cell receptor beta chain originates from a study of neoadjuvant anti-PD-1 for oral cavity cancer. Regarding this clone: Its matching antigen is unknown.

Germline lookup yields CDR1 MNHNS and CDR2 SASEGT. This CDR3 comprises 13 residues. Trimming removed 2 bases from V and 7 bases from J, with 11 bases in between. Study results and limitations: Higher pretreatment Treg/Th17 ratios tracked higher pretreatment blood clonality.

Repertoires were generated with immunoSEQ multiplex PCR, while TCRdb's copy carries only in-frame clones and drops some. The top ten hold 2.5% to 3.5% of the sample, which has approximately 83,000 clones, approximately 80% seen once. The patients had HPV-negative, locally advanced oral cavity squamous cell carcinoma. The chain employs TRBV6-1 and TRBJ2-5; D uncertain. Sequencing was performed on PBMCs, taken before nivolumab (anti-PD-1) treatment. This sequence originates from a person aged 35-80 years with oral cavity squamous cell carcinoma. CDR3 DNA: TGTGCCAGCAGTGAATCCCCGGTCAGGACCCAGTACTTC. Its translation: CASSESPVRTQYF.